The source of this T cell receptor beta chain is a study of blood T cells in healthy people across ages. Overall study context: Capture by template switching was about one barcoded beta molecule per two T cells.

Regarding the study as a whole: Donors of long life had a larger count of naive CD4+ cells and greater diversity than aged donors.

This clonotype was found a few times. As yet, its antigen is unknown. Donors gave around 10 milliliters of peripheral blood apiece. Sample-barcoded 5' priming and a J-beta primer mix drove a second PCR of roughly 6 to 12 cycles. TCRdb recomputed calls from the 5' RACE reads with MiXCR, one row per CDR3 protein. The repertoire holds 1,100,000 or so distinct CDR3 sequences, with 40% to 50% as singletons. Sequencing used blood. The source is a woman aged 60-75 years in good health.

The DNA of the CDR3 is TGTGCCATCAGTGAGGACAGAACAGGTGGCTACACCTTC. Residues: CAISEDRTGGYTF. The chain recombines TRBV10-3 with TRBJ1-2; D might be TRBD1 (5 bases). The CDR3 totals 13 residues. Germline values: CDR1 ENHRY, CDR2 SYGVKD. Between the trimmed V and J ends, which lost 2 bases and 7 bases, there was a span of 11 bases.